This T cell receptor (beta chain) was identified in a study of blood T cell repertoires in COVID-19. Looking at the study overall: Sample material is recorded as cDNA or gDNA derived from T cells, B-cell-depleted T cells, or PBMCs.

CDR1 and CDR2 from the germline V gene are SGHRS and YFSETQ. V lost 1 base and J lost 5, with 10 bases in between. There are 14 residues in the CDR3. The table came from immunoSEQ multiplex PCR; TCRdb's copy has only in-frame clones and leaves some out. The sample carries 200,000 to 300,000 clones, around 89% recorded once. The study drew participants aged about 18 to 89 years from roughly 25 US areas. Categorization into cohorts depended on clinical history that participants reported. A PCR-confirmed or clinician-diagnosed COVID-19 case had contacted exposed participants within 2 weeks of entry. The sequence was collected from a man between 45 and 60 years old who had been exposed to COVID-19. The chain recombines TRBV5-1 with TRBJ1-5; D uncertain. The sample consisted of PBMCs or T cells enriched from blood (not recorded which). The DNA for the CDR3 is TGCGCCAGCAGCTTGATACCAACAGATCAGCCCCAGCATTTT. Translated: CASSLIPTDQPQHF.